This T cell receptor (beta chain) was sequenced in a study of T cell repertoires in cytomegalovirus infection. TCRdb reprocessed the reads with MiXCR, giving one entry per CDR3 protein. The sample holds roughly 500,000 distinct CDR3 sequences; roughly a third are singletons and the top ten take 17%. This clonotype was seen ten or more times. Its cognate antigen is unknown. The CDR3 covers 16 residues. CDR1 is SGHTA and CDR2 is FQGNSA in the germline V gene. V dropped 2 bases and J dropped 5; count of bases not matched to a gene: 4. This clonotype was obtained from a human donor in good health (CMV status not recorded). Some clones in this sample may be carry-over from other donors' samples. The sample in question was cultured PBMCs, obtained from culture after CMV antigen stimulation. The chain carries TRBV7-2 and TRBJ2-7, with 15 nucleotides matching TRBD2. The CDR3 reads CASSLLGLAGGDEQYF. CDR3 DNA: TGTGCCAGCAGCTTATTGGGACTAGCGGGAGGCGACGAGCAGTACTTC.